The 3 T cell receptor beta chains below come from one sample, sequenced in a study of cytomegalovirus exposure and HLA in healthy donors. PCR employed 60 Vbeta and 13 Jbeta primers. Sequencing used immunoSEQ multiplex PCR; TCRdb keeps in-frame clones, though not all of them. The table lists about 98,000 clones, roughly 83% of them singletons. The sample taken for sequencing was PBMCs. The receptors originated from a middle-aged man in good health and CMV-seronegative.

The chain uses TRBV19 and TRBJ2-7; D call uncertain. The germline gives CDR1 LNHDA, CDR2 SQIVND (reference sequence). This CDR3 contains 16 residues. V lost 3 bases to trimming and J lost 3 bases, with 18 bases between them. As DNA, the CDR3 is TGTGCCAGTAGTATCTCCGCCTCTGGTTTACTCTACGAGCAGTACTTC. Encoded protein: CASSISASGLLYEQYF.

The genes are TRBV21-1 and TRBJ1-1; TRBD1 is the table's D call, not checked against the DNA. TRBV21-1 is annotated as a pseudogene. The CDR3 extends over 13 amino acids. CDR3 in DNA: TGTGCCAGCAGCCCAGACATCTCCACTGAAGCTTTCTTT. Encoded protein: CASSPDISTEAFF.

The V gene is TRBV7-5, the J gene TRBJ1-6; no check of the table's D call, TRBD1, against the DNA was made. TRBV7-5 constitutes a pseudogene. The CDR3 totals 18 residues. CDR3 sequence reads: CARSLARDRNDYNSPLHF. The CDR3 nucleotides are TGTGCCAGAAGCTTAGCGAGGGACAGAAATGATTATAATTCACCCCTCCACTTT.